Each of the 9 T cell receptor beta chains below was sequenced from the same sample in a study of regulatory T cells in long-lasting Graves disease. In building TCR beta libraries, iRepertoire HTBI primers were used together with Arm-PCR of CDR3 regions. TCRdb ran MiXCR on the multiplex PCR reads and lists one entry per CDR3 protein. The sample records a few hundred thousand distinct CDR3 sequences, around 20% being singletons. Documented time point: persistent/refractory GD, antithyroid drugs over 5 years with positive TRAb. PBMC-derived RNA was used for the TCR library. Material: peripheral blood mononuclear cells (PBMCs), obtained when the disease was refractory, from a patient treated with antithyroid drugs. The receptors shown here come from a female donor with Graves disease.

The chain has TRBV19 and TRBJ1-2; D is unclear. Per germline, CDR1 LNHDA and CDR2 SQIVND (reference sequence). The V gene lost 3 bases and the J gene lost 6 bases, with 14 bases spanning the gap. The CDR3 is 14 amino acids. The CDR3 DNA reads TGTGCCAGTAGTATTGCGAGGGAGGCAGATGGCTACACCTTC. This translates into CASSIAREADGYTF.

This chain connects TRBV29-1 to TRBJ2-2; the match to TRBD1 covers 10 bases. The length of the CDR3 is 14 residues. Losses at the gene ends were 4 bases for V and 6 bases for J; bases not matched to a gene: 5. The V gene's germline CDR1 is SQVTM and CDR2 ANQGSEA. CDR3 sequence: CSVAGQGIPGELFF. The CDR3 coding sequence is TGCAGCGTTGCGGGACAGGGGATACCCGGGGAGCTGTTTTTT.

Ten or more counts support this clonotype. V usage is TRBV28 and J usage is TRBJ2-7; D may correspond to TRBD1 or TRBD2 (7 bases each). The ends were cut back, 8 bases at V and 7 bases at J, with 21 bases in the middle. This CDR3 is 14 amino acids long. Germline CDR1 MDHEN, CDR2 SYDVKM. The CDR3 nucleotides read TGTGCCAGCCACACCAGGGAGGGGGCGAGTGAGCAGTACTTC. Protein product: CASHTREGASEQYF.

As for this clonotype: A single base separates this from a much larger clone, so it may be a read error. Here the CDR3 reads CASSPTPDARETRYF. CDR3 bases: TGTGCCAGCTCACCAACGCCGGACGCGAGGGAGACCCGGTACTTC. The chain recombines TRBV18 with TRBJ2-5; possibly TRBD2 for D (5 bases). The CDR3 extends over 15 amino acids. Per the germline V gene, CDR1 is KGHSH and CDR2 is LQKENI.

Many counts were recorded for this clonotype. The chain's CDR3 is CASSEIREGETQYF. The DNA for the CDR3 is TGTGCCAGCAGTGAAATCCGGGAGGGAGAGACCCAGTACTTC. This sequence joins TRBV2 and TRBJ2-5; the match to TRBD2 covers 8 bases. The CDR3 totals 14 residues. The V segment lost 2 bases and the J segment 4 bases; nucleotides outside the gene matches: 3. From germline, CDR1 is SNHLY and CDR2 FYNNEI.

V usage is TRBV20-1 and J usage is TRBJ2-7, with 7 bases matching TRBD2. V lost 6 bases and J lost 5; bases outside the gene matches: 10. Germline V gives CDR1 DFQATT, CDR2 SNEGSKA (reference sequence). The CDR3 is made up of 13 amino acids. CDR3 DNA: TGCAGTGCATCAGTCGTGACTAGCCACGAGCAGTACTTC. Encoded protein: CSASVVTSHEQYF.

This clonotype was seen just once. The rearrangement joins TRBV11-2 to TRBJ2-3; 8 bases are shared with TRBD2. The germline V gene encodes CDR1 SGHAT and CDR2 FQNNGV. Trimming at V came to 1 base and at J to 6 bases, leaving 9 bases not matched to a gene. The CDR3 has 16 residues. CDR3 in amino acids: CASSLARGGRRDTQYF. CDR3 DNA: TGTGCCAGCAGCTTAGCCCGGGGGGGGCGCAGGGATACGCAGTATTTT.

The J gene is TRBJ2-2, the V gene TRBV24-1; D remains ambiguous. Between the trimmed V and J ends, which lost 5 bases and 4 bases, there was a span of 7 bases. The CDR3 is 13 residues long. Germline V gives CDR1 KGHDR, CDR2 SFDVKD. CDR3 nucleotides: TGTGCCACCAGTGGGACGTCCACCGGGGAGCTGTTTTTT. This codes for CATSGTSTGELFF.

There are many counts of this clonotype. The chain combines TRBV11-2 with TRBJ2-7; D gene unclear. The CDR3 covers 11 residues. V was trimmed by 1 base and J by 9 bases, leaving 7 bases between them. CDR1 and CDR2 (germline): SGHAT, FQNNGV. CDR3 region: CASSLGTVQYF. CDR3 in DNA: TGTGCCAGCAGCTTAGGTACCGTGCAGTACTTC. Combining the CDR3 with reference TRBV11-2 and TRBJ2-7 gives the whole variable domain EAGVAQSPRYKIIEKRQSVAFWCNPISGHATLYWYQQILGQGPKLLIQFQNNGVVDDSQLPKDRFSAERLKGVDSTLKIQPAKLEDSAVYLCASSLGTVQYFGPGTRLTVT.